This entry describes one T cell receptor (beta chain). TCRdb's table, derived via immunoSEQ multiplex PCR, lists solely in-frame clones and lacks some. The sample records several thousand clones, approximately 94% being singletons. This sample is part of a study of tumor T cells in aggressive B-cell lymphoma. Germline CDR1 is LGHNA and CDR2 is YNFKEQ. CDR3 length equals 17 residues. V lost 3 bases, J lost 3 bases, and 11 bases stayed unmatched. The chain links TRBV4-2 to TRBJ2-3; TRBD2 matches at 8 bases. This TCR was recovered from an adult with diffuse large B cell lymphoma. Sequenced input: tumor tissue. The CDR3 here is CASSHALLAAETDTQYF. CDR3 bases: TGTGCCAGCAGCCATGCCTTACTAGCGGCAGAGACAGATACGCAGTATTTT.